A single sample gave rise to the 30 T cell receptor beta chains below, sequenced in a study of blood T cells in healthy people across ages. Together with a sample-barcoded 5' primer, a J-beta primer mix was included in a second PCR lasting about 7 to 11 cycles. Via MiXCR, TCRdb re-called the 5' RACE reads, giving one row per CDR3 protein. The profile covers around 650,000 distinct CDR3 sequences, with less than 45% appearing a single time and around 30% taken by the ten largest. Input material: blood. These receptors all come from a man older than 75 in good health.

Note on this clonotype: At one boundary the junction diverges from the germline segment, which might be a read error. The CDR3 spells CASSFFAIRTDTQYF. The CDR3 DNA reads TGTGCCAGCAGCTTCTTCGCAATCCGCACGGATACGCAGTATTTT. V is TRBV5-6 and J is TRBJ2-3; D remains unclear. This CDR3 region has 15 residues. Germline CDR1 reads SGHDT; CDR2 reads YYEEEE.

The chain uses TRBV28 and TRBJ2-1; TRBD1 matches at 7 bases. From germline, CDR1 is MDHEN and CDR2 SYDVKM. This CDR3 comprises 15 residues. With V trimmed by 1 base and J by 13 bases, 13 bases remained unmatched. The CDR3 loop reads CASSLYRGRRETQFF. DNA of the CDR3: TGTGCCAGCAGTTTATATAGGGGGCGCCGTGAGACCCAGTTCTTC. Together with reference TRBV28 and TRBJ2-1, the CDR3 gives the full variable domain: DVKVTQSSRYLVKRTGEKVFLECVQDMDHENMFWYRQDPGLGLRLIYFSYDVKMKEKGDIPEGYSVSREKKERFSLILESASTNQTSMYLCASSLYRGRRETQFFGPGTRLTVL.

This clonotype was seen only a few times. The chain links TRBV20-1 to TRBJ2-4; TRBD2 matches at 8 bases. J lost 0 bases, V lost 6 bases, and 7 bases had no gene match. The CDR3 length is 15 residues. Germline V gene lookup returns CDR1 DFQATT and CDR2 SNEGSKA (reference sequence). CDR3 protein: CSAAPLAGAKNIQYF. The DNA of the CDR3 is TGCAGTGCAGCACCTCTAGCGGGAGCCAAAAACATTCAGTACTTC.

The table lists this clonotype with a few counts. The V gene is TRBV20-1, the J gene TRBJ2-2; 11 bases map to TRBD2. The CDR3 spans 14 residues. The V segment lost 3 bases and the J segment 3 bases; nucleotides outside the gene matches: 0. From germline, CDR1 is DFQATT and CDR2 SNEGSKA (reference sequence). CDR3 region: CSARTSGDTGELFF. The CDR3 nucleotides read TGCAGTGCTAGGACTAGCGGGGACACCGGGGAGCTGTTTTTT.

This clonotype was counted a single time. This chain links TRBV25-1 with TRBJ2-5; 10 nucleotides align to TRBD1. CDR1 and CDR2 from the germline V gene are MGHDK and SYGVNS. The CDR3 has 16 amino acids. The ends lost 3 bases at V and 5 bases at J; junction bases unmatched: 9. The CDR3 DNA is TGTGCCAGCAGTGACGACAGGGGGCGCATTTCGGAGACCCAGTACTTC. Its protein is CASSDDRGRISETQYF.

This clonotype was detected only a few times. The CDR3 spells CASSLGFGTDMNTEAFF. DNA of the CDR3: TGTGCCAGCAGCTTAGGATTCGGGACAGACATGAACACTGAAGCTTTCTTT. The V and J genes are TRBV7-2 and TRBJ1-1; 7 bases are shared with TRBD1. V was clipped by 1 base and J by 0 bases; unmatched bases: 8. In germline, CDR1 is SGHTA, CDR2 FQGNSA. The CDR3 spans 17 residues.

This clonotype was seen a handful of times. J is TRBJ2-3 and V is TRBV4-3; TRBD2 agrees at 9 bases. CDR1 LGHNA and CDR2 YSLEER come from the germline V gene. V shed 0 bases and J 5 bases; nucleotides not matched to a gene: 9. There are 17 residues in the CDR3. The CDR3 here is CASSQDQAGGQIDTQYF. CDR3 nucleotide sequence: TGCGCCAGCAGCCAAGATCAGGCGGGGGGGCAAATAGATACGCAGTATTTT.

The chain links TRBV12-3 or TRBV12-4 to TRBJ2-5; 11 bases are shared with TRBD1. This CDR3 is 14 amino acids long. J lost 4 bases, V lost 10 bases, and 8 bases had no gene match. The DNA of the CDR3 is TGTGCCATTTCCCGGGACAGGGGGGGAGAGACCCAGTACTTC. Its protein product is CAISRDRGGETQYF.

The chain recombines TRBV10-3 with TRBJ2-7; 8 nucleotides align to TRBD1. V gave up 10 bases and J gave up 4 bases; unmatched junction bases: 9. Germline V lookup: CDR1 ENHRY, CDR2 SYGVKD. The CDR3 spans 13 residues. CDR3 nucleotide sequence: TGTGCCACTGGCCCTGGACAGGGTTACGAGCAGTACTTC. This encodes CATGPGQGYEQYF.

This clonotype was seen a handful of times. V usage is TRBV7-9 and J usage is TRBJ1-2, with a weak D call TRBD1 (5 bases). V lost 2 bases, J lost 2 bases, and 12 bases lay in between. The germline CDR1 and CDR2 sequences are SEHNR and FQNEAQ (reference sequence). The CDR3 has 15 amino acids. Here the CDR3 reads CASSLLGVKNYGYTF. The CDR3 DNA follows: TGTGCCAGCAGCTTACTGGGGGTAAAAAACTATGGCTACACCTTC.

This chain links TRBV14 with TRBJ2-3; 12 bases agree with TRBD2. Germline V gene lookup returns CDR1 SGHDN and CDR2 FVKESK. This CDR3 has 16 amino acids. With V trimmed by 4 bases and J by 5 bases, 7 bases remained unmatched. The CDR3 DNA follows: TGTGCCAGCAGCCGTAGACTAGCGGGAGTTGGAGATACGCAGTATTTT. It is translated as CASSRRLAGVGDTQYF.

The CDR3, as DNA: TGTGCCACCAGTGATTCTAGACAGGGACCTTACAATGAGCAGTTCTTC. Protein product: CATSDSRQGPYNEQFF. The gene calls are TRBV24-1 and TRBJ2-1, with 7 positions matching TRBD1. The CDR3 runs to 16 residues. From germline, CDR1 is KGHDR and CDR2 SFDVKD. V trimming: 2 bases; J trimming: 4 bases; junction bases outside the gene matches: 7.

This clonotype has only a few counts. V is TRBV14 and J is TRBJ1-4; possible D gene TRBD1, 5 bases. The CDR3 covers 15 residues. CDR1 is SGHDN, CDR2 FVKESK, per germline. V gave up 6 bases and J gave up 6 bases, with 17 bases separating them. The DNA of the CDR3 is TGTGCCAGCAGTCTTTCTGGGGACCCGGATGAAAAACTGTTTTTT. Its protein is CASSLSGDPDEKLFF. The entire variable domain, with the rest obtained from reference TRBV14 and TRBJ1-4, is as follows: EAGVTQFPSHSVIEKGQTVTLRCDPISGHDNLYWYRRVMGKEIKFLLHFVKESKQDESGMPNNRFLAERTGGTYSTLKVQPAELEDSGVYFCASSLSGDPDEKLFFGSGTQLSVL.

This chain links TRBV6-2 or TRBV6-3 with TRBJ2-7, with a weak D call TRBD1 (6 bases). This CDR3 contains 15 residues. Trimming stripped 0 bases from V and 0 bases from J, with 9 bases between. CDR1 is MNHEY and CDR2 is SVGEGT in the germline V gene. This CDR3 reads CASSYSGTSSYEQYF. CDR3 bases: TGTGCCAGCAGTTACTCTGGGACATCCTCCTACGAGCAGTACTTC.

The gene calls are TRBV20-1 and TRBJ2-7; 12 nucleotides align to TRBD2. J was trimmed by 0 bases and V by 5 bases; bases with no gene match: 8. Germline V gene sequence: CDR1 DFQATT, CDR2 SNEGSKA (reference sequence). The CDR3 length is 16 residues. The CDR3 nucleotides are TGCAGTGCTCTCAAGCCTAGCGGGAGGGCCTCCTACGAGCAGTACTTC. Its translation is CSALKPSGRASYEQYF.

The table lists this clonotype with a count of one. This chain joins TRBV5-4 and TRBJ1-6; D perhaps matches TRBD1 (6 bases). V lost 4 bases, J lost 8 bases, and 19 bases lay in between. The CDR3 contains 16 residues. Germline loops: CDR1 SGHNT, CDR2 YYREEE (reference sequence). The CDR3 spells CASSRGPGGSDSPLHF. The CDR3 nucleotides read TGTGCCAGCAGCCGGGGGCCTGGGGGGAGTGATTCACCCCTCCACTTT.

A few counts support this clonotype. V usage is TRBV6-6 and J usage is TRBJ1-5; D remains unclear. With 6 bases removed from V and 4 bases from J, the gap between germline ends came to 13 bases. CDR1 is MNHNY and CDR2 is SVGAGI in the germline V gene (reference sequence). This CDR3 region has 14 residues. CDR3 in amino acids: CASRPWTDNQPQHF. CDR3 nucleotide sequence: TGTGCCAGCAGGCCGTGGACGGATAATCAGCCCCAGCATTTT.

The chain joins TRBV6-2 or TRBV6-3 to TRBJ2-7; D remains ambiguous. The V end lost 2 bases, the J end lost 0 bases, and 8 bases lay between the germline ends. CDR3 length: 14 amino acids. Germline V lookup: CDR1 MNHEY, CDR2 SVGEGT. In DNA form, the CDR3 reads TGTGCCAGCAGTTACGGTCGGCCCTCCTACGAGCAGTACTTC. Its protein is CASSYGRPSYEQYF.

The chain joins TRBV6-2 or TRBV6-3 to TRBJ2-1; D is uncertain. V lost 7 bases and J 0 bases, leaving 7 bases between the germline ends. The CDR3 covers 13 residues. Germline V gene lookup returns CDR1 MNHEY and CDR2 SVGEGT. In DNA, the CDR3 is TGTGCCAGCATTTTTGACTCCTACAATGAGCAGTTCTTC. Its translation is CASIFDSYNEQFF.

The genes are TRBV3-1 and TRBJ2-5; no reliable D call. This CDR3 contains 13 residues. The V end lost 0 bases, the J end lost 13 bases, and 15 bases lay between the germline ends. Germline assignment: CDR1 LGHDT and CDR2 YNNKEL (reference sequence). CDR3 nucleotide sequence: TGTGCCAGCAGCCAAGATATAACAACTGTAGGGTACTTC. Protein sequence: CASSQDITTVGYF.

The chain has TRBV11-2 and TRBJ2-3, with TRBD2 matching 7 bases. V shed 5 bases, J shed 7 bases, and the junction held 12 bases outside the gene matches. The CDR3 loop spans 15 amino acids. CDR1 SGHAT and CDR2 FQNNGV come from the germline V gene. The CDR3 coding sequence is TGTGCCAGCAGCGCACGGGGGGATGTCGGTCATACGCAGTATTTT. Translation gives CASSARGDVGHTQYF.

The chain uses TRBV5-1 and TRBJ2-1; D might be TRBD1 (6 bases). CDR1 SGHRS and CDR2 YFSETQ come from the germline V gene. This CDR3 has 11 amino acids. Trimming took off 5 bases at V and 10 bases at J, with 10 bases between the two ends. This CDR3 reads CASRSGEEQFF. The CDR3 DNA follows: TGCGCCAGCAGATCAGGGGAAGAGCAGTTCTTC. Based on the CDR3 plus reference TRBV5-1 and TRBJ2-1, the full variable domain is KAGVTQTPRYLIKTRGQQVTLSCSPISGHRSVSWYQQTPGQGLQFLFEYFSETQRNKGNFPGRFSGRQFSNSRSEMNVSTLELGDSALYLCASRSGEEQFFGPGTRLTVL.

This clonotype was counted a few times. V usage is TRBV27 and J usage is TRBJ2-3, with D unclear. Germline V gene lookup returns CDR1 MNHEY and CDR2 SMNVEV (reference sequence). The CDR3 spans 13 residues. Trimming removed 2 bases at V and 5 bases at J, with 8 bases between. The CDR3 DNA reads TGTGCCAGCAGTTTACGTTGGGGAGATACGCAGTATTTT. Translating gives CASSLRWGDTQYF.

This chain joins TRBV7-2 and TRBJ1-1; a possible D gene is TRBD1 (6 bases). This CDR3 has 14 amino acids. Germline-derived CDR1 and CDR2 are SGHTA and FQGNSA. V was pared by 2 bases and J by 4 bases, with 11 bases between. The CDR3 coding sequence is TGTGCCAGCAGCTTAAGCAGGGGTGGCACTGAAGCTTTCTTT. Amino acids: CASSLSRGGTEAFF.

The genes are TRBV6-5 and TRBJ2-5; TRBD2 is a possible D gene (6 bases). The CDR3 consists of 15 residues. The germline V and J ends were trimmed by 0 bases and 5 bases, with 13 bases remaining between them. CDR1 MNHEY and CDR2 SVGAGI come from the germline V gene. The CDR3 region is CASSYSNGREETQYF. The CDR3 region has the DNA TGTGCCAGCAGTTACTCGAACGGGAGAGAGGAGACCCAGTACTTC.

The gene calls are TRBV9 and TRBJ2-7; 9 bases are shared with TRBD1. The CDR3 runs to 11 residues. Unmatched junction bases numbered 2, after V lost 2 bases and J lost 11 bases. CDR1 is SGDLS, CDR2 YYNGEE, per germline. CDR3 nucleotide sequence: TGTGCCAGCAGCGTCGACAGGGGGGAGTACTTC. This encodes CASSVDRGEYF.

This clonotype has only a few counts. The V and J genes are TRBV29-1 and TRBJ2-1; tentatively, D is TRBD2 (6 bases). V gave up 6 bases and J gave up 10 bases, with 22 bases separating them. The CDR3 sequence is 14 residues long. Per the germline V gene, CDR1 is SQVTM and CDR2 is ANQGSEA. CDR3 sequence reads: CSVSGGTAVPEQFF. CDR3 sequence (DNA): TGCAGCGTCTCCGGGGGAACCGCGGTCCCGGAGCAGTTCTTC.

This chain uses TRBV28 with TRBJ2-2; D remains ambiguous. Germline V gene data show CDR1 as MDHEN and CDR2 as SYDVKM. The CDR3 contains 12 residues. Trimming pared 7 bases from V and 7 bases from J, leaving 10 bases between. In DNA form, the CDR3 reads TGTGCCAGCATACCTGTAAACGGGGAGCTGTTTTTT. Residues: CASIPVNGELFF.

This clonotype has a handful of counts. Here the CDR3 DNA reads TGTGCCAGCAGCAAGACTAGCGGGAGGGCCCCGGAGACCCAGTACTTC. Its protein is CASSKTSGRAPETQYF. The V call is TRBV7-8, the J call TRBJ2-5, with 14 positions matching TRBD2. The CDR3 has 16 amino acids. V shed 5 bases, J shed 5 bases, and the junction held 7 bases outside the gene matches. CDR1 is SGHVS, CDR2 FQNEAQ, per germline. The full variable domain, in which reference TRBV7-8 and TRBJ2-5 provide the parts outside the CDR3, is GAGVSQSPRYKVAKRGQDVALRCDPISGHVSLFWYQQALGQGPEFLTYFQNEAQLDKSGLPSDRFFAERPEGSVSTLKIQRTQQEDSAVYLCASSKTSGRAPETQYFGPGTRLLVL.

Remarks on this clonotype: An end of the junction differs from the germline gene, which may be a read error. The J gene is TRBJ2-6, the V gene TRBV3-1; no definite D call. Per the germline V gene, CDR1 is LGHDT and CDR2 is YNNKEL (reference sequence). The CDR3 sequence is 15 residues long. The CDR3 DNA reads as TGTGCCTGCAGCCAAGATCACTCTGGGGCCAACGTCCTGACTTTC. Translated, it gives CACSQDHSGANVLTF.